The sequence of this T cell receptor (beta chain) was determined in a study of T-cell reconstitution after alpha-beta-depleted transplantation in children. CDR1 and CDR2 from the germline V gene are ENHRY and SYGVKD. V shed 4 bases, J shed 5 bases, and the junction held 8 bases outside the gene matches. This CDR3 has 15 residues. This sample's TCRbeta library carried unique molecular identifier barcodes. TCRdb reprocessed the PCR reads via MiXCR and lists one record per CDR3 protein. This sample has about 300,000 distinct CDR3 sequences, with roughly 8.2% found just once. Study conclusions and caveats: Several hundred expanded graft clones reportedly were the source of alpha-beta T cells about two months after transplant. Recipient T cells and thymic progenitors that survived gave rise to the high TCRbeta diversity observed at day 60 in some patients. Newly generated T cells supplied most T-cell counts and diversity one year post-transplant.

In its sample, this clonotype was seen many times. The antigen remains undetermined. The chain combines TRBV10-3 with TRBJ2-1; 7 nucleotides agree with TRBD2. The specimen comprised peripheral blood, sampled 360 days after TCRalphabeta/CD19-depleted stem cell transplant. This TCR was recovered from a female patient aged 2-15 years who had a stem cell transplant for Fanconi anemia, so the T cells may come from the graft donor. The CDR3 DNA sequence: TGTGCCATCAGTGGTTTCGGGACTACTAACAATGAGCAGTTCTTC. It yields the protein CAISGFGTTNNEQFF.